The clone carrying this T cell receptor beta chain occurred a few times. Its target is unknown. These data originate in a study of T cell responses to AZD1222 COVID-19 vaccine. J gave up 4 bases and V 3 bases, and 5 bases lay outside the gene matches. The length of the CDR3 is 14 residues. Germline-derived CDR1 and CDR2 are LGHDT and YNNKEL (reference sequence). The method was immunoSEQ multiplex PCR; TCRdb's version includes in-frame clones alone and lacks a portion of them. The repertoire holds 55,000 to 80,000 clones, with roughly 80% as singletons. Findings and caveats of the study: White British donors predominated, females outnumbered males, and clonal diversity was possibly underestimated. Spike-specific TCR breadth and depth rose after two AZD1222 doses.

The source material was peripheral blood, sampled on day 0 of AZD1222 vaccination. V usage is TRBV3-1 (or the pseudogene TRBV3-2) and J usage is TRBJ1-2; TRBD1 matches at 7 bases. This clonotype originated in an adult in good health. The CDR3 DNA reads TGTGCCAGCAGCCACCTAGGGGGCTTCTATGGCTACACCTTC. Translated: CASSHLGGFYGYTF.